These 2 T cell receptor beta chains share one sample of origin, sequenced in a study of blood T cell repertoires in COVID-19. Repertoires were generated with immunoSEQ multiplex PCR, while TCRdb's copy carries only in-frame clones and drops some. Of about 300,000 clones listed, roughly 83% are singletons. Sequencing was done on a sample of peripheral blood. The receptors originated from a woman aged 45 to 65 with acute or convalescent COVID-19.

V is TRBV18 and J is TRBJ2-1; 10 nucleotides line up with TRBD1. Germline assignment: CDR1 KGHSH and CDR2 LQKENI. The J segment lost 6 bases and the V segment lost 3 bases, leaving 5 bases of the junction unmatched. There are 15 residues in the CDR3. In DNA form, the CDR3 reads TGTGCCAGCTCACCTTTCGGGACAGGGGCCAATGAGCAGTTCTTC. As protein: CASSPFGTGANEQFF.

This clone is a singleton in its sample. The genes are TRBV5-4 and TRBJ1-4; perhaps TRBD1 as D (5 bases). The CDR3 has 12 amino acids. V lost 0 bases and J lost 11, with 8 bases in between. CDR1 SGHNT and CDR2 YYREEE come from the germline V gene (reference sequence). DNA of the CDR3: TGTGCCAGCAGCTTGGAGCGGGGGAAACTGTTTTTT. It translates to CASSLERGKLFF. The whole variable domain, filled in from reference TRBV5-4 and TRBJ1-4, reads ETGVTQSPTHLIKTRGQQVTLRCSSQSGHNTVSWYQQALGQGPQFIFQYYREEENGRGNFPPRFSGLQFPNYSSELNVNALELDDSALYLCASSLERGKLFFGSGTQLSVL.